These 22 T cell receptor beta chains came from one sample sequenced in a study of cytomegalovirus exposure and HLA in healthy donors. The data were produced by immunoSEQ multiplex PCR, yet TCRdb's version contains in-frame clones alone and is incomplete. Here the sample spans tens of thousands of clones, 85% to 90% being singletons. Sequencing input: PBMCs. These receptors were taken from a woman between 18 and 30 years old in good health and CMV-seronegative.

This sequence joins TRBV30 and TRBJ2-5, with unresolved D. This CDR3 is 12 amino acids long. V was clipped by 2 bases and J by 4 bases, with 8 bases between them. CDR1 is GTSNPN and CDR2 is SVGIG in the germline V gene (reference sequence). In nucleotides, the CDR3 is TGTGCCTGGAGTTCGCGGATAGAGACCCAGTACTTC. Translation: CAWSSRIETQYF.

CDR3 region: CASSQRAGLETQYF. The DNA of the CDR3 is TGTGCCAGCAGCCAGCGGGCAGGGTTGGAGACCCAGTACTTC. V is TRBV7-9 and J is TRBJ2-5; TRBD2 is a possible D gene (6 bases). The germline CDR1 and CDR2 sequences are SEHNR and FQNEAQ (reference sequence). Deletions cut 5 bases from V and 5 bases from J, with 15 bases between. The CDR3 loop spans 14 amino acids.

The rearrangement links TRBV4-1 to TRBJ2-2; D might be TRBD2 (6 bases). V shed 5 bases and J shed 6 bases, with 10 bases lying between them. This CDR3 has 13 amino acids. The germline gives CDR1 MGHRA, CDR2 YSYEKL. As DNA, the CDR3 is TGCGCCAGCAGCTCCGGGGGTTCCGGGGAGCTGTTTTTT. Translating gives CASSSGGSGELFF.

CDR3 coding DNA: TGTGCCAGCAGATCGACTAGCGGGATCACAGACTACAATGAGCAGTTCTTC. Protein: CASRSTSGITDYNEQFF. J is TRBJ2-1 and V is TRBV5-6; 11 nucleotides agree with TRBD2. From germline, CDR1 is SGHDT and CDR2 YYEEEE. The trim removed 5 bases at V and 3 bases at J, leaving 10 bases unmatched. This CDR3 region has 17 residues.

CDR3 bases: TGTGCCATCAGTAGTGGAGCGGGATCAGATACGCAGTATTTT. Its protein product is CAISSGAGSDTQYF. This chain uses TRBV10-3 with TRBJ2-3; TRBD2 matches at 7 bases. The CDR3 runs to 14 residues. Germline CDR1 ENHRY, CDR2 SYGVKD. Losses at the gene ends were 5 bases for V and 4 bases for J; bases not matched to a gene: 6.

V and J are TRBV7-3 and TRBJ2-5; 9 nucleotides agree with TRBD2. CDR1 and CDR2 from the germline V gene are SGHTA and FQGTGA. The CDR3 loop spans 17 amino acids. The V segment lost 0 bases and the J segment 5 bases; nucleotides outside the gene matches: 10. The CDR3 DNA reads TGTGCCAGCAGCTTAACGGGTACAGCGGGAGGCGGTGAGACCCAGTACTTC. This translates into CASSLTGTAGGGETQYF.

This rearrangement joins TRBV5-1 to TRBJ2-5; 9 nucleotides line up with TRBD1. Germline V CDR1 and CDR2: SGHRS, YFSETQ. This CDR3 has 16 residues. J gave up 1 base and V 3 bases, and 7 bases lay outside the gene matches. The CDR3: CASSSGQGITQETQYF. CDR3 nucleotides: TGCGCCAGCAGCTCTGGACAGGGGATCACCCAAGAGACCCAGTACTTC.

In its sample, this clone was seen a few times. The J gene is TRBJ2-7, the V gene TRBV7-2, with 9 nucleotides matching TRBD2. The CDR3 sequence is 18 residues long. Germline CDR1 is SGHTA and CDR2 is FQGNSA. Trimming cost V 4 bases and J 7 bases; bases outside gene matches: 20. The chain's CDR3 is CASSSGGGASGAPREQYF. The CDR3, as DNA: TGTGCCAGCAGCTCCGGTGGTGGGGCTAGCGGGGCCCCTAGGGAGCAGTACTTC.

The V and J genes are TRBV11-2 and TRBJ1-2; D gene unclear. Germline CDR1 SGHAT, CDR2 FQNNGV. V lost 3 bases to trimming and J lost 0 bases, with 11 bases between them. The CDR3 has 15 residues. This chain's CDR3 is CASSLPAQANYGYTF. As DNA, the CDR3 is TGTGCCAGCAGCTTGCCCGCACAAGCTAACTATGGCTACACCTTC.

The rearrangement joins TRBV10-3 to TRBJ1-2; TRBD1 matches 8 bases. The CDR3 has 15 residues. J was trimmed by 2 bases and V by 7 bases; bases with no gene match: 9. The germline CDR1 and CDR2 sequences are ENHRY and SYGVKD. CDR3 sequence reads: CAITPGQGSNYGYTF. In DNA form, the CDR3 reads TGTGCCATCACCCCCGGACAGGGTTCGAACTATGGCTACACCTTC.

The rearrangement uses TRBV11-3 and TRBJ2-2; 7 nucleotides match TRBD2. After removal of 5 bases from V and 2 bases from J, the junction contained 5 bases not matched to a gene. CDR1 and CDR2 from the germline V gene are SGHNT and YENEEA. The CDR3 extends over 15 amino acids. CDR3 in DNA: TGTGCCAGCAGCCCACAGACTAGCAACACCGGGGAGCTGTTTTTT. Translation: CASSPQTSNTGELFF. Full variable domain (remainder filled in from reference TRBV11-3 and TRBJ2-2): EAGVVQSPRYKIIEKKQPVAFWCNPISGHNTLYWYLQNLGQGPELLIRYENEEAVDDSQLPKDRFSAERLKGVDSTLKIQPAELGDSAVYLCASSPQTSNTGELFFGEGSRLTVL.

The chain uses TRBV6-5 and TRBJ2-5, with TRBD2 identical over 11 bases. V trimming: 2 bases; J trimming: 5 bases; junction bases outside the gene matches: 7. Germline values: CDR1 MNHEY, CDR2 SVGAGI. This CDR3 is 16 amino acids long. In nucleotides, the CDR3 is TGTGCCAGCAGTTACACAACTAGCGGGAGCGTTGAGACCCAGTACTTC. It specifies CASSYTTSGSVETQYF.

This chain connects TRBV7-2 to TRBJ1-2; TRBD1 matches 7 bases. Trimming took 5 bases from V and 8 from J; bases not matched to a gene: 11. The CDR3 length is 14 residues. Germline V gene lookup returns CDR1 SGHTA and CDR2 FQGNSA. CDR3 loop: CASSQIDRVEGYTF. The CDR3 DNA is TGTGCCAGCAGCCAAATCGACAGGGTAGAGGGCTACACCTTC. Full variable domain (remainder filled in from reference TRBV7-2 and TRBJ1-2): GAGVSQSPSNKVTEKGKDVELRCDPISGHTALYWYRQSLGQGLEFLIYFQGNSAPDKSGLPSDRFSAERTGGSVSTLTIQRTQQEDSAVYLCASSQIDRVEGYTFGSGTRLTVV.

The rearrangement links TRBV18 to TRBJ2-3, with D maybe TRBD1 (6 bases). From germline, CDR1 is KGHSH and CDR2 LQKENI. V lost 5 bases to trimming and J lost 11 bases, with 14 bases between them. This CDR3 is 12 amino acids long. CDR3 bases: TGTGCCAGCTCAAGCCGGGACACCCTGCAGTATTTT. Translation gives CASSSRDTLQYF.

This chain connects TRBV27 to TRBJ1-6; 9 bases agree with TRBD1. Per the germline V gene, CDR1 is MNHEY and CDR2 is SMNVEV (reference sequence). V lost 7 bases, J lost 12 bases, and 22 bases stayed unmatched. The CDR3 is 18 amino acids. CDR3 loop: CASNSRDRVGFGLVPLHF. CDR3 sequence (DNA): TGTGCCAGCAACTCACGGGACAGGGTGGGGTTTGGCTTGGTACCCCTCCACTTT.

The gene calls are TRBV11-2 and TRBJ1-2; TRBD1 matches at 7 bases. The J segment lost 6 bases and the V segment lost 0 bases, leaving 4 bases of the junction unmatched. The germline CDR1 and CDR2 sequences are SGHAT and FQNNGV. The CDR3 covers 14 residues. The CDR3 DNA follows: TGTGCCAGCAGCTTAGAGGACAGGTACCATGGCTACACCTTC. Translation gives CASSLEDRYHGYTF. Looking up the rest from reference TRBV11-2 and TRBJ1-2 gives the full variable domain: EAGVAQSPRYKIIEKRQSVAFWCNPISGHATLYWYQQILGQGPKLLIQFQNNGVVDDSQLPKDRFSAERLKGVDSTLKIQPAKLEDSAVYLCASSLEDRYHGYTFGSGTRLTVV.

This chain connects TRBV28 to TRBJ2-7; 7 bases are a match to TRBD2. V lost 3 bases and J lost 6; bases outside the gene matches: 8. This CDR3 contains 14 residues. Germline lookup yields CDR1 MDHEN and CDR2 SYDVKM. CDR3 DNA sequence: TGTGCCAGCAGTTTCGGCGGGAGCCTCACCGAGCAGTACTTC. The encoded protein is CASSFGGSLTEQYF. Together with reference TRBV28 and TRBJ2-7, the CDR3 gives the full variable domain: DVKVTQSSRYLVKRTGEKVFLECVQDMDHENMFWYRQDPGLGLRLIYFSYDVKMKEKGDIPEGYSVSREKKERFSLILESASTNQTSMYLCASSFGGSLTEQYFGPGTRLTVT.

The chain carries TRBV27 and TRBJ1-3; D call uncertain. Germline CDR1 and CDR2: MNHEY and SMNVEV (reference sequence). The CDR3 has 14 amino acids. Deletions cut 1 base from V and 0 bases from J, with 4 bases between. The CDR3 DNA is TGTGCCAGCAGTTTATTCTCCTCTGGAAACACCATATATTTT. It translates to CASSLFSSGNTIYF.

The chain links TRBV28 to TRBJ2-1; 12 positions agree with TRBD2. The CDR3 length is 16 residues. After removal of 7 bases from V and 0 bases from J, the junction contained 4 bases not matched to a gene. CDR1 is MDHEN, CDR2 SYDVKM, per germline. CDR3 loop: CASTLTSGSSYNEQFF. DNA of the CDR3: TGTGCCAGCACCCTGACTAGCGGGAGCTCCTACAATGAGCAGTTCTTC.

The DNA of the CDR3 is TGTGCCAGCAGGGGACAGGGACTTAATCAGCCCCAGCATTTT. Its protein product is CASRGQGLNQPQHF. The V gene is TRBV25-1, the J gene TRBJ1-5; 9 nucleotides agree with TRBD1. Germline V gene sequence: CDR1 MGHDK, CDR2 SYGVNS. The J segment lost 4 bases and the V segment lost 6 bases, leaving 4 bases of the junction unmatched. CDR3 length: 14 residues.

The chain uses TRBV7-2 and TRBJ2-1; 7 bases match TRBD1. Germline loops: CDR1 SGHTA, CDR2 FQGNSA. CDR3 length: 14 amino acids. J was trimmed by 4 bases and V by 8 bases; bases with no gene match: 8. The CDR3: CASHRGGSYNEQFF. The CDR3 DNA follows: TGTGCCAGCCACAGGGGCGGCTCGTACAATGAGCAGTTCTTC.

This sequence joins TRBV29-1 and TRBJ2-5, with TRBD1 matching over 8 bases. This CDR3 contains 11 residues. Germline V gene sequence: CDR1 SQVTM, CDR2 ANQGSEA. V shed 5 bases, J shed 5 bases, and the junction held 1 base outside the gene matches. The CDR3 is CSVRTGETQYF. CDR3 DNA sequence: TGCAGCGTTCGGACAGGGGAGACCCAGTACTTC.